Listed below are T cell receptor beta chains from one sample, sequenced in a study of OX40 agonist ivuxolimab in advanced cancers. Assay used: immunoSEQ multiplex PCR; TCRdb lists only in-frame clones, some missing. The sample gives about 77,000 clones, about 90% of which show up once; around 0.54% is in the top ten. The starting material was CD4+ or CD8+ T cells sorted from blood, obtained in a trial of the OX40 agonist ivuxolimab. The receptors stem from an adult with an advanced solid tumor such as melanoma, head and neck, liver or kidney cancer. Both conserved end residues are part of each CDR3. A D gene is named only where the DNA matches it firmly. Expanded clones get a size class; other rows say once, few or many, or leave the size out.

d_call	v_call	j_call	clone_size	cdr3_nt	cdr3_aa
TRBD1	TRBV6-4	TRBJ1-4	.	TGTGCCAGCAGGAAGACAGGGAACGAAAAACTGTTTTTT	CASRKTGNEKLFF
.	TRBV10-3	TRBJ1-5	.	TGTGCCATCAGTGAGTCGACATCGGGCAATCAGCCCCAGCATTTT	CAISESTSGNQPQHF
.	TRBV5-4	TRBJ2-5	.	TGTGCCAGCAGCCTATCCCAGGGTAGGCAAGAGACCCAGTACTTC	CASSLSQGRQETQYF
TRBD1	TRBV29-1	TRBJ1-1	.	TGCAGCGTTGTACGGACAGGGAACACTGAAGCTTTCTTT	CSVVRTGNTEAFF
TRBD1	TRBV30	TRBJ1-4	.	TGTGCCTGGTCGCGCGGGACAGGCAATAATGAAAAACTGTTTTTT	CAWSRGTGNNEKLFF
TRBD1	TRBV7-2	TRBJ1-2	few	TGTGCCAGCAGCCCGGACAGGGGCTATGGCTACACCTTC	CASSPDRGYGYTF
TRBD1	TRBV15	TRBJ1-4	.	TGTGCCACCAGCAGGACAGGGTTCCAGGAAAAACTGTTTTTT	CATSRTGFQEKLFF
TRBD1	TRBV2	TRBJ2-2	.	TGTGCCAGCAAAGGGACAGCGAACACCGGGGAGCTGTTTTTT	CASKGTANTGELFF
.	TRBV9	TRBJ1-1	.	TGTGCCAGCAGCGTAGGCTTATGGGATGGGAACACTGAAGCTTTCTTT	CASSVGLWDGNTEAFF
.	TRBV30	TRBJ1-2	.	TGTGCCTGGAGTGTAAACCAGAGGAATGGCTACACCTTC	CAWSVNQRNGYTF
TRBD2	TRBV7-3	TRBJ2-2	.	TGTGCCAGCAGCCTAGCGGTCACCGGGGAGCTGTTTTTT	CASSLAVTGELFF
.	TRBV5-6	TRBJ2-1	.	TGTGCCAGCAGCCTGGTCAAGAACTCAGGTGAGCAGTTCTTC	CASSLVKNSGEQFF
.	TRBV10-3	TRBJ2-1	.	TGTGCCATCAGTGTTGCCAATGAGCAGTTCTTC	CAISVANEQFF
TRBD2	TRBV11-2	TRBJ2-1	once	TGTGCCAGCAGCTTTAGGGCTAGCGGATCTGTCCGGGAGCAGTTCTTC	CASSFRASGSVREQFF
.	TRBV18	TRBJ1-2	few	TGTGCCAGCTCACCACGACACCAAGAGTTGGCCTACACCTTC	CASSPRHQELAYTF
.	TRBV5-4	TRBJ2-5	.	TGTGCCAGCAGCTTCACAGGGAGCCAAGAGACCCAGTACTTC	CASSFTGSQETQYF
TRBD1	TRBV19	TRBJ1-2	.	TGTGCCAGTAGCCGCTCGGCGGGACAGGGTGGTGTCGACTATGGCTACACCTTC	CASSRSAGQGGVDYGYTF
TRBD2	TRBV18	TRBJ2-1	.	TGTGCCAGCTCAGCGGGACTAGCCAACAATGAGCAGTTCTTC	CASSAGLANNEQFF
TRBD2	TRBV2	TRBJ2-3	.	TGTGCCAGCAGTAGGGCGGGGGGGACAGATACGCAGTATTTT	CASSRAGGTDTQYF
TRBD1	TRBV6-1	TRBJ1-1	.	TGTGCCAGCAGTTGGGGACAGGGCGCTGAAGCTTTCTTT	CASSWGQGAEAFF
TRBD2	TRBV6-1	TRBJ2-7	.	TGTGCCAGCAGTGGGGCGGGAGGCTCCTACGAGCAGTACTTC	CASSGAGGSYEQYF
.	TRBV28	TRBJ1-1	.	TGTGCCAGCAGTAGGGGCGTAGGCCTCGAAGCTTTCTTT	CASSRGVGLEAFF
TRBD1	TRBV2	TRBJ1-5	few	TGTGCCAGCAGTGGGGACAGGGGAAGCAATCAGCCCCAGCATTTT	CASSGDRGSNQPQHF
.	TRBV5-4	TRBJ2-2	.	TGTGCCAGCAGCTTGGCTCGGGGGGCAGGAACCGGGGAGCTGTTTTTT	CASSLARGAGTGELFF
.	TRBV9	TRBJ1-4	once	TGTGCCAGCAGCCCCCGAGACGGGGGGGGAAAACTGTTTTTT	CASSPRDGGGKLFF
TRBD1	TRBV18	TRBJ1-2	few	TGTGCCAGCTCACCGGGACAGGGGGCAGGCTACACCTTC	CASSPGQGAGYTF
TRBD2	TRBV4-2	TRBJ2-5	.	TGTGCCAGCAGCCGTGGGACTAGCGCCCTCGGGGAAGAGACCCAGTACTTC	CASSRGTSALGEETQYF
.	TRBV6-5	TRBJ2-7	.	TGTGCCAGCTCTAGGCTAGCGTCCTACGAGCAGTACTTC	CASSRLASYEQYF
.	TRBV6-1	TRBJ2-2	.	TGTGCCAGCAGTGTGGGCAGGAACACCGGGGAGCTGTTTTTT	CASSVGRNTGELFF
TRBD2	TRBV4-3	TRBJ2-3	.	TGCGCCAGCAGCCAAGATTGGAGGACTAGCGGGGACGATACGCAGTATTTT	CASSQDWRTSGDDTQYF
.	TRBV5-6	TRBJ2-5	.	TGTGCCAGCAGCTTAGGTCGGTCGGTGGCGGAGACCCAGTACTTC	CASSLGRSVAETQYF
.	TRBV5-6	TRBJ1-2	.	TGTGCCAGCATCCTAGAGGGCACTAACTATGGCTACACCTTC	CASILEGTNYGYTF
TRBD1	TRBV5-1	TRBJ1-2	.	TGCGCCAGCAGCCCGACAGGGGGTTACTATGGCTACACCTTC	CASSPTGGYYGYTF
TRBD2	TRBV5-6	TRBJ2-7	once	TGTGCCAGCAGCTTTGGGAGGGAGGGCTACGAGCAGTACTTC	CASSFGREGYEQYF
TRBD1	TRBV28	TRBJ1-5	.	TGTGCCAGCAGTTCACCGGGACAGGGGGCCCATCAGCCCCAGCATTTT	CASSSPGQGAHQPQHF
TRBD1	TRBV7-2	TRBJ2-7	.	TGTGCCAGCAGCGCCGACAGGGGATTCTCCTACGAGCAGTACTTC	CASSADRGFSYEQYF
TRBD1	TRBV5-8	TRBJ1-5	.	TGTGCCAGCAGCCCCGGACAGGGCGTTCGCAATCAGCCCCAGCATTTT	CASSPGQGVRNQPQHF
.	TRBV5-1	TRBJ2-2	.	TGCGCCAGCAGCTTGGACGGCGGGGAGCTGTTTTTT	CASSLDGGELFF
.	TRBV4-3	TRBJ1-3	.	TGCGCCGGGCGGTCTGGAAACACCATATATTTT	CAGRSGNTIYF
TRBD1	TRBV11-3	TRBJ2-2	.	TGTGCCAGCAGCGGCGGACAGGGGGCAGCGAGCACCGGGGAGCTGTTTTTT	CASSGGQGAASTGELFF
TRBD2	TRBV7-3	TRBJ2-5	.	TGTGCCAGCAGCCCCACCGGACTAGCGGAGGAGACCCAGTACTTC	CASSPTGLAEETQYF
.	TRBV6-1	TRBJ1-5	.	TGTGCCAGCAGTGCTCGGTCGGTCAATCAGCCCCAGCATTTT	CASSARSVNQPQHF
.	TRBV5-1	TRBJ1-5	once	TGCGCCAGCAGCTTGGAGGGGGACGTTTCGCCCCAGCATTTT	CASSLEGDVSPQHF
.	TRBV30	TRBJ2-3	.	TGTGCCTGGAGTGTACTAGAGGAGACAGATACGCAGTATTTT	CAWSVLEETDTQYF
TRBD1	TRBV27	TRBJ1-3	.	TGTGCCAGCAGTTTAAGGGGGCGTTTGACAGGGGCTGGAAACACCATATATTTT	CASSLRGRLTGAGNTIYF
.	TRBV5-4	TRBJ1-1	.	TGTGCCAGCAGTCACCGGGACAAAGGTGAAGCTTTCTTT	CASSHRDKGEAFF
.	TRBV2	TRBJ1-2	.	TGTGCCAGCAGTGTAGGTTCATACTATGGCTACACCTTC	CASSVGSYYGYTF
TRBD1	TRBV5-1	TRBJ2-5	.	TGCGCCACCTCACTTGGACAGGGGGCGAAAGAGACCCAGTACTTC	CATSLGQGAKETQYF
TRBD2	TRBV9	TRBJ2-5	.	TGTGCCAGCAGCGTTAGCGGGAGATCCCAAGAGACCCAGTACTTC	CASSVSGRSQETQYF
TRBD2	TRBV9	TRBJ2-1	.	TGTGCCAGCAGCGCAACACTAGCGGGAGAGCAGTTCTTC	CASSATLAGEQFF
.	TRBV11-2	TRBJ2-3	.	TGTGCCAGCAGCTTAAGCAGGGGCACAGATACGCAGTATTTT	CASSLSRGTDTQYF
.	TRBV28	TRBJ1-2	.	TGTGCCAGCAGAGTCACAGGGTGGGGTGGAGCGGGCTACACCTTC	CASRVTGWGGAGYTF
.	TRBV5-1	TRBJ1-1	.	TGCGCCAGCAGCACACCCACAGGGACCGAAGCTTTCTTT	CASSTPTGTEAFF
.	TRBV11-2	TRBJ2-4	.	TGTGCCAGCAGCTCAATACCGGGGGAAAGTAGAAACATTCAGTACTTC	CASSSIPGESRNIQYF
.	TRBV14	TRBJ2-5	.	TGTGCCAGCAGCCGGCCTGGGGCGGGTGTTCGGTACTTC	CASSRPGAGVRYF
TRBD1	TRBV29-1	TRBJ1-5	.	TGCAGCGCTCTACCAGACAGGGCTAATCAGCCCCAGCATTTT	CSALPDRANQPQHF
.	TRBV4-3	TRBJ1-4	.	TGCGCCAGCAGCCAAGATCCCACCCAGGGAAAACTGTTTTTT	CASSQDPTQGKLFF
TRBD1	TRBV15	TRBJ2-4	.	TGTGCCACCAGCAGGCGAGACAGGGTACAAAACATTCAGTACTTC	CATSRRDRVQNIQYF
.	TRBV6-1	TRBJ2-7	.	TGTGCCAGCAGTGAAGCCCGAAAGTACGAGCAGTACTTC	CASSEARKYEQYF
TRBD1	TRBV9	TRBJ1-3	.	TGTGCCAGCAGCCCACAGCAGGGGGTATCTGGAAACACCATATATTTT	CASSPQQGVSGNTIYF